Each of the 22 T cell receptor beta chains below was sequenced from the same sample in a study of post-analysis software for immune sequencing data. Researchers reported that TCR beta cDNA libraries carried unique molecular identifiers. Using its own MiXCR run on the PCR reads, TCRdb lists one record per CDR3 protein. The table lists about 760,000 distinct CDR3 sequences, roughly 27% of them singletons. Findings and caveats of the study: With TRBV5-6, TRBV5-1 and TRBV20-1 included, about five TRBV segments were more frequent in patients than in controls.

No antigens are known for them. Material for sequencing was blood. The source is a girl aged 10 to 17 with multiple sclerosis.

The chain uses TRBV7-2 and TRBJ2-1, with TRBD2 matching over 7 bases. CDR1 and CDR2 (germline): SGHTA, FQGNSA. The CDR3 runs to 14 residues. The junction had 9 bases not matched to a gene; V was cut back by 7 bases and J by 6 bases. The CDR3 sequence: CASKGRLARNEQFF. As DNA, the CDR3 is TGTGCCAGCAAAGGAAGACTAGCTCGCAATGAGCAGTTCTTC.

This clonotype turned up a few times. This chain uses TRBV12-3 or TRBV12-4 with TRBJ2-7; 7 bases match TRBD1. The J segment lost 3 bases and the V segment lost 7 bases, leaving 9 bases of the junction unmatched. The CDR3 runs to 14 residues. The CDR3 loop reads CASTPRGTVYEQYF. DNA for the CDR3: TGTGCCAGCACTCCCAGAGGGACAGTCTACGAGCAGTACTTC.

In this sample, this clonotype turned up a few times. The genes are TRBV10-3 and TRBJ2-1, with 10 bases fitting TRBD2. V shed 4 bases and J 2 bases; nucleotides not matched to a gene: 5. The germline gives CDR1 ENHRY, CDR2 SYGVKD. The CDR3 totals 16 residues. CDR3 sequence (DNA): TGTGCCATCAGTGGATCGAGCGGGGGGGCCTACAATGAGCAGTTCTTC. The encoded protein is CAISGSSGGAYNEQFF.

V gene TRBV6-5 combines with J gene TRBJ1-1; D uncertain. Trimming cost V 2 bases and J 0 bases, with 4 bases left between them. The CDR3 extends over 13 amino acids. Germline loops: CDR1 MNHEY, CDR2 SVGAGI. The CDR3 nucleotides are TGTGCCAGCAGTTACGCTGTGAACACTGAAGCTTTCTTT. Translated: CASSYAVNTEAFF.

This clonotype appeared once. The germline gene is not matched at one end of the junction; a read error may be the cause. This chain links TRBV28 with TRBJ2-7; D ambiguous. Germline assignment: CDR1 MDHEN and CDR2 SYDVKM. CDR3 length: 11 residues. The CDR3 DNA reads as TGTGCCAGCAGTTTCTCCCACGAGCAGTACTTC. Amino acid sequence: CASSFSHEQYF.

A word on this clonotype: This may come from a read error, since a much larger clone is one base off. This rearrangement joins TRBV7-6 to TRBJ2-1; weak D call: TRBD2 (5 bases). The CDR3 is 12 residues long. In germline, CDR1 is SGHVS, CDR2 FNYEAQ. Here the CDR3 DNA reads TGTGCCAGCAGCCGTTGGGGAGATGAGCAGGTCTTC. The encoded protein is CASSRWGDEQVF.

The chain is built from TRBV2 and TRBJ1-4; D is uncertain. Trimming removed 6 bases at V and 4 bases at J, with 12 bases between. The length of the CDR3 is 14 residues. Per germline, CDR1 SNHLY and CDR2 FYNNEI. CDR3 protein: CASRPTEFNEKLFF. Here the CDR3 DNA reads TGTGCCAGCAGGCCGACGGAATTTAATGAAAAACTGTTTTTT.

The sample holds a few counts of this clonotype. The chain couples TRBV20-1 to TRBJ2-7, with D uncertain. Matching the DNA end better, TRBJ2-4 makes the J call doubtful. CDR1 is DFQATT and CDR2 is SNEGSKA in the germline V gene (reference sequence). This CDR3 contains 13 residues. The DNA of the CDR3 is TGCAGTGCTAGACTGAGAGGCAGTAACATTCAGTACTTC. This sequence encodes CSARLRGSNIQYF.

The chain is built from TRBV28 and TRBJ2-3; 8 bases are a match to TRBD2. The CDR3 length is 16 residues. V shed 5 bases, J shed 7 bases, and the junction held 14 bases outside the gene matches. The germline CDR1 and CDR2 sequences are MDHEN and SYDVKM. DNA for the CDR3: TGTGCCAGCAGTCCCCCCAGCGGGAGTTCCCAAAATACGCAGTATTTT. This gives the protein CASSPPSGSSQNTQYF.

V usage is TRBV20-1 and J usage is TRBJ2-5; 12 positions agree with TRBD2. The J call may be incorrect, as the DNA end agrees better with TRBJ2-7. CDR1 and CDR2 from the germline V gene are DFQATT and SNEGSKA (reference sequence). This CDR3 contains 17 residues. The CDR3: CSAPRGPNGLAGYEQYF. As DNA, the CDR3 is TGCAGTGCGCCGCGGGGACCAAATGGACTAGCGGGATACGAGCAGTACTTC.

This chain connects TRBV6-8 to TRBJ1-1, with TRBD1 matching 12 bases. Losses at the gene ends were 9 bases for V and 4 bases for J; bases not matched to a gene: 6. The germline V gene has CDR1 MNHGY and CDR2 SAAAGT. CDR3 length equals 14 residues. DNA for the CDR3: TGTGCCAGGGGACGGGACAGGGGGCCCACTGAAGCTTTCTTT. As protein: CARGRDRGPTEAFF.

CDR3 amino acids: CSVHRGGETQYF. In DNA, the CDR3 is TGCAGCGTGCACAGGGGAGGGGAGACCCAGTACTTC. V is TRBV29-1 and J is TRBJ2-5; D may match TRBD1 or TRBD2 (7 bases each). Germline V gives CDR1 SQVTM, CDR2 ANQGSEA. This CDR3 spans 12 amino acids. V shed 6 bases and J shed 5 bases, with 13 bases lying between them.

The rearrangement uses TRBV20-1 and TRBJ2-1; the match to TRBD1 covers 8 bases. Germline CDR1 and CDR2: DFQATT and SNEGSKA (reference sequence). V dropped 5 bases and J dropped 7; count of bases not matched to a gene: 10. The CDR3 loop spans 14 amino acids. In DNA form, the CDR3 reads TGCAGTGCTGAGGACAGGGTCATTCGGAATGAGCAGTTCTTC. Amino acid sequence: CSAEDRVIRNEQFF.

The J gene is TRBJ1-6, the V gene TRBV6-1, with a weak D call TRBD1 (6 bases). This CDR3 region has 14 residues. Germline V gene data show CDR1 as MNHNS and CDR2 as SASEGT. V lost 4 bases, J lost 8 bases, and 12 bases lay in between. The CDR3 sequence is CASSARGTDSPLHF. DNA for the CDR3: TGTGCCAGCAGTGCGAGGGGGACGGATTCACCCCTCCACTTT.

Comments on this clonotype: A much larger clone is a single base away; this may be a read error. J is TRBJ1-2 and V is TRBV4-1; D uncertain. The CDR3 contains 15 residues. Germline V gene data show CDR1 as MGHRA and CDR2 as YSYEKL. CDR3 sequence (DNA): TGCGCCAGCAGCCAAGAGGGCAGTTCCAACTATGACTACACCTTC. Its protein is CASSQEGSSNYDYTF.

A word on this clonotype: This may be a read error: a much more frequent sequence differs by one nucleotide. The chain links TRBV28 to TRBJ1-2, with unresolved D. Trimming cost V 2 bases and J 2 bases, with 3 bases left between them. The CDR3 has 12 amino acids. CDR1 is MDHEN and CDR2 is SYDVKM in the germline V gene. For the CDR3, the DNA is TGTGCCAGCAGTTTACCAAACTATGGCTACACCTTC. It translates to CASSLPNYGYTF.

This clonotype was recorded many times. The chain has TRBV7-2 and TRBJ2-4; D is unclear. Germline CDR1 is SGHTA and CDR2 is FQGNSA. The CDR3 length is 18 residues. The V end was cut by 2 bases, the J end by 0 bases, with 17 bases between. In DNA, the CDR3 is TGTGCCAGCAGCTTAACTCGAGAAACACCTCTAGCCAAAAACATTCAGTACTTC. Its protein is CASSLTRETPLAKNIQYF.

The rearrangement joins TRBV18 to TRBJ1-1; no firm D call. The CDR3 contains 14 residues. CDR1 is KGHSH and CDR2 is LQKENI in the germline V gene. V lost 0 bases and J lost 1, with 6 bases in between. CDR3 bases: TGTGCCAGCTCACCACCGCCGGGGAACACTGAAGCTTTCTTT. This encodes CASSPPPGNTEAFF. Looking up the rest from reference TRBV18 and TRBJ1-1 gives the full variable domain: NAGVMQNPRHLVRRRGQEARLRCSPMKGHSHVYWYRQLPEEGLKFMVYLQKENIIDESGMPKERFSAEFPKEGPSILRIQQVVRGDSAAYFCASSPPPGNTEAFFGQGTRLTVV.

This chain links TRBV12-5 with TRBJ2-2; TRBD2 agrees at 7 bases. After removal of 2 bases from V and 5 bases from J, the junction contained 8 bases not matched to a gene. CDR1 is LGHNT and CDR2 is FRNRAP in the germline V gene. CDR3 length: 16 residues. The CDR3 nucleotides read TGTGCTAGTGGTTTGCGAGGCGGGAGTAGTACCGGGGAGCTGTTTTTT. Protein product: CASGLRGGSSTGELFF.

This clonotype has ten or more counts. The rearrangement links TRBV29-1 to TRBJ2-7; TRBD1 matches 9 bases. The CDR3 loop spans 13 amino acids. The V segment lost 6 bases and the J segment 4 bases; nucleotides outside the gene matches: 7. Looked up from germline, CDR1 is SQVTM and CDR2 is ANQGSEA. This chain's CDR3 is CSVIGQGPYEQYF. CDR3 DNA: TGCAGCGTGATTGGACAGGGGCCGTACGAGCAGTACTTC.

The rearrangement uses TRBV5-6 and TRBJ2-5; 8 nucleotides align to TRBD2. The CDR3 runs 15 residues. Losses at the gene ends were 7 bases for V and 2 bases for J; bases not matched to a gene: 10. Per the germline V gene, CDR1 is SGHDT and CDR2 is YYEEEE. CDR3: CASAHSGGLQETQYF. The CDR3 DNA is TGTGCCAGCGCCCACAGCGGGGGCTTACAAGAGACCCAGTACTTC.

The chain carries TRBV4-1 and TRBJ2-5, with 8 bases aligning to TRBD2. The CDR3 extends over 17 amino acids. The V gene's germline CDR1 is MGHRA and CDR2 YSYEKL. Trimming at V came to 1 base and at J to 7 bases, leaving 14 bases not matched to a gene. The CDR3 DNA reads TGCGCCAGCAGCCAAGTCGGAAGCGGGGGACCTCGATGGACCCAGTACTTC. It codes for CASSQVGSGGPRWTQYF.